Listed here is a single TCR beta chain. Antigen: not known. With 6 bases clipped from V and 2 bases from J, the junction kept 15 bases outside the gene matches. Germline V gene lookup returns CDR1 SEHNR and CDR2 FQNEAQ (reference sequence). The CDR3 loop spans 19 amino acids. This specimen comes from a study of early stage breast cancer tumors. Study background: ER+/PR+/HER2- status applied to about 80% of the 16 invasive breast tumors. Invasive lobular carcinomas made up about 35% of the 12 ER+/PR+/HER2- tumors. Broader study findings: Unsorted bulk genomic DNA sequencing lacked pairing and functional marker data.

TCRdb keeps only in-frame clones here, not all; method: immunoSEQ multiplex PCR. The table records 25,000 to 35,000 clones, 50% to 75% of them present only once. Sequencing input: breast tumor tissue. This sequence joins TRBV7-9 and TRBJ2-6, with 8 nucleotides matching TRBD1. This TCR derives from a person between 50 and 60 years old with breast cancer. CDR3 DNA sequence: TGTGCCAGCAGGAACCTCAGGGCAGGGGGCCATCCTGGGGCCAACGTCCTGACTTTC. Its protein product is CASRNLRAGGHPGANVLTF. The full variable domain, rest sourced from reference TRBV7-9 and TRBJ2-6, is DTGVSQNPRHKITKRGQNVTFRCDPISEHNRLYWYRQTLGQGPEFLTYFQNEAQLEKSRLLSDRFSAERPKGSFSTLEIQRTEQGDSAMYLCASRNLRAGGHPGANVLTFGAGSRLTVL.